Described below is a single TCR beta chain sequence and its context. Antigen specificity is unknown. V was shortened by 3 bases and J by 2 bases, with 12 bases between the two germline ends. CDR3 length: 14 residues. Germline V lookup: CDR1 SGDLS, CDR2 YYNGEE. These data belong to a study of OX40 agonist ivuxolimab in advanced cancers. Study-wide background: From roughly 20 to 85 years was the age range, with a mean of approximately 58 years, and nearly 85% were male.

Study-level results: Partial responders treated at 0.1-3.0 mg/kg exhibited clonal expansion among the lowest measured. Normalized T-cell clonal expansion was also low in some nonresponders.

Repertoires were generated with immunoSEQ multiplex PCR, while TCRdb's copy carries only in-frame clones and drops some. This table has over 45,000 clones, around 86% appearing once. This receptor was obtained from an adult with an advanced solid tumor such as melanoma, head and neck, liver or kidney cancer. V is TRBV9 and J is TRBJ2-7; maybe TRBD2 (6 bases). The sample here was CD4+ or CD8+ T cells sorted from blood, taken in a trial of the OX40 agonist ivuxolimab. The CDR3 nucleotides are TGTGCCAGCAGCGAGGGCGGAGGGGCCTACGAGCAGTACTTC. It encodes CASSEGGGAYEQYF.